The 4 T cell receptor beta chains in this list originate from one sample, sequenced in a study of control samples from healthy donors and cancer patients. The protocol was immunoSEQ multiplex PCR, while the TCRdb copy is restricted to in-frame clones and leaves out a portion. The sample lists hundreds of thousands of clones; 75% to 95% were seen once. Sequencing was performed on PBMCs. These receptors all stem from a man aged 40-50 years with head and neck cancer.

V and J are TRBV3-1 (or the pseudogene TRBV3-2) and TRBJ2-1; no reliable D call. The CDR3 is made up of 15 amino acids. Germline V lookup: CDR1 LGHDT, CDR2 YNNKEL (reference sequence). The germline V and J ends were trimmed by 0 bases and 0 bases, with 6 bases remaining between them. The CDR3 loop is CASSQEASSYNEQFF. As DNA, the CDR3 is TGTGCCAGCAGCCAAGAGGCGAGCTCCTACAATGAGCAGTTCTTC.

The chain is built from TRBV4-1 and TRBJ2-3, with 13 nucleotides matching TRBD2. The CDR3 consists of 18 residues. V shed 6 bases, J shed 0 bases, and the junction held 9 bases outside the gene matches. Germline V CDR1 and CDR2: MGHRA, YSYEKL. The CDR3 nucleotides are TGCGCCAGCAGGCACACTAGCGGGAGGGCCGATAGCACAGATACGCAGTATTTT. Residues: CASRHTSGRADSTDTQYF.

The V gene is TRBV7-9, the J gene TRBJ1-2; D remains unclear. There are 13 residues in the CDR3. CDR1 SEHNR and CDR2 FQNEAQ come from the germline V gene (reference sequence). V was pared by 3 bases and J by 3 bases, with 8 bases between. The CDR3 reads CASSFMADYGYTF. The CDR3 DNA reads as TGTGCCAGCAGCTTTATGGCGGACTATGGCTACACCTTC.

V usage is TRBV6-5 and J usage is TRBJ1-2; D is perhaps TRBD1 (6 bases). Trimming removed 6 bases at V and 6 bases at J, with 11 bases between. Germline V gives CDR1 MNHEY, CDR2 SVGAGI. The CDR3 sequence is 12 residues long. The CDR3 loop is CASRRGADGYTF. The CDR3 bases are TGTGCCAGCAGGCGGGGGGCGGATGGCTACACCTTC.